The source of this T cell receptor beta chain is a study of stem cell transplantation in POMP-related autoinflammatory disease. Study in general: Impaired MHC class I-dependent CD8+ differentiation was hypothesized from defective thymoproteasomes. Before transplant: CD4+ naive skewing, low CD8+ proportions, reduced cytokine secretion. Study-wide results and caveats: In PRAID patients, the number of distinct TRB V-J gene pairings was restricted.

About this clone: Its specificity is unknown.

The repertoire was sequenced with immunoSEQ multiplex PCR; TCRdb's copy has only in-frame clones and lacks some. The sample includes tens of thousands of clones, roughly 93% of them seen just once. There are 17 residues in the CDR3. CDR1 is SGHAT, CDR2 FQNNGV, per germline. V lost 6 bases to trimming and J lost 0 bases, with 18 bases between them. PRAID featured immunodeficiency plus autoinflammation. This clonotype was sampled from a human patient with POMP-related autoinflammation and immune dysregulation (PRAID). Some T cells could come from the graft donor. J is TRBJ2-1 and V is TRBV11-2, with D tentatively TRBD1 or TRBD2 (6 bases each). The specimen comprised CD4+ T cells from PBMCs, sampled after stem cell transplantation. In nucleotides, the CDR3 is TGTGCCAGCAGTAGGGGGTTGCGGGGACCCTCCTACAATGAGCAGTTCTTC. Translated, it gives CASSRGLRGPSYNEQFF.